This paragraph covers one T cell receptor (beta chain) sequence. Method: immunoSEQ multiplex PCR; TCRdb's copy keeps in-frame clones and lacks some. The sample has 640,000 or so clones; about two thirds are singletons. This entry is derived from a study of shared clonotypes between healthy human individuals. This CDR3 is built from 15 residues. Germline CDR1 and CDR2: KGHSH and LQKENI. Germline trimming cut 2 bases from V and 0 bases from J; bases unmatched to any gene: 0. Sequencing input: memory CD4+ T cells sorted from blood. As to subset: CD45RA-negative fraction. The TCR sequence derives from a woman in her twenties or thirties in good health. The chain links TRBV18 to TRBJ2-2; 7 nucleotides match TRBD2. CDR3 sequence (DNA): TGTGCCAGCTCACCAGGGAGGGCGAACACCGGGGAGCTGTTTTTT. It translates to CASSPGRANTGELFF.